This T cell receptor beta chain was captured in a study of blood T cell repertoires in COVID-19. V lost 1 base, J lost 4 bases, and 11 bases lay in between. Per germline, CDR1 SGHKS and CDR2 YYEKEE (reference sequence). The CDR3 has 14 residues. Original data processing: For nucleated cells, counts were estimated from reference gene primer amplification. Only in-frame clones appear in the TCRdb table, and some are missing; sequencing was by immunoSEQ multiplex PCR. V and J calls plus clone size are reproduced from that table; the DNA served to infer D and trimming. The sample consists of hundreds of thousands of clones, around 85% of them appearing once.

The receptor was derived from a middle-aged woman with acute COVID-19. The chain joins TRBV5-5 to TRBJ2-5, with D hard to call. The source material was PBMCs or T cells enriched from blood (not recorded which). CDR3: CASSLLGPRETQYF. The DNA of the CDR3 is TGTGCCAGCAGCTTGCTAGGCCCCAGAGAGACCCAGTACTTC.